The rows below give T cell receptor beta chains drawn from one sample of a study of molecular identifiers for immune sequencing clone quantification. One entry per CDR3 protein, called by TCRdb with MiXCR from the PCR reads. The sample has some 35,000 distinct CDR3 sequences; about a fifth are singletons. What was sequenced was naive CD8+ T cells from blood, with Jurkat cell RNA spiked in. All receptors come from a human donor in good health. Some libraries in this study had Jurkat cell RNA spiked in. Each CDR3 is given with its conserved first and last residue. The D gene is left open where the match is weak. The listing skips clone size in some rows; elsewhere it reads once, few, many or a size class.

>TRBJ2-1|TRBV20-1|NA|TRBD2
CSAAPGSGAYNEQFF
TGCAGTGCCGCTCCCGGAAGCGGGGCCTACAATGAGCAGTTCTTC
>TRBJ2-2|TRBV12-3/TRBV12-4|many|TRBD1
CASSAGGLVGELFF
TGTGCCAGCAGTGCAGGGGGCTTGGTCGGGGAGCTGTTTTTT
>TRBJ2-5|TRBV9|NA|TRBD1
CASSEDRGQETQYF
TGTGCCAGCAGCGAGGACAGGGGCCAAGAGACCCAGTACTTC
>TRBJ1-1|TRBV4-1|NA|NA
CASSQEGPGAWNTESFF
TGCGCCAGCAGCCAAGAGGGTCCGGGGGCCTGGAACACTGAATCTTTCTTT
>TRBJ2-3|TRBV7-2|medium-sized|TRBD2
CASSRYGGGRTDTQYF
TGTGCCAGCAGCCGGTACGGCGGGGGTCGCACAGATACGCAGTATTTT
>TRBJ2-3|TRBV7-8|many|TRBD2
CASSPTGGTHSTDTQYF
TGTGCCAGCAGCCCGACCGGGGGGACCCATAGCACAGATACGCAGTATTTT
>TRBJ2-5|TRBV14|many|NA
CASSQGLETQYF
TGTGCCAGCAGCCAAGGCCTTGAGACCCAGTACTTC
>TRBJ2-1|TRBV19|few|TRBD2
CASSMGGNSYNEQFF
TGTGCCAGTAGTATGGGAGGGAATTCCTACAATGAGCAGTTCTTC
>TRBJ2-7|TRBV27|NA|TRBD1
CASSLRGTASYEQYF
TGTGCCAGCAGTCTCCGAGGGACAGCTTCCTACGAGCAGTACTTC
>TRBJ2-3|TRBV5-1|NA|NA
CASRSGTIPAGTQYF
TGCGCCAGCAGGTCTGGGACAATCCCGGCAGGTACGCAGTATTTT
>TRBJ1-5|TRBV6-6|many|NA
CASTGGYGNQPQHF
TGTGCCAGCACTGGGGGTTATGGGAATCAGCCCCAGCATTTT
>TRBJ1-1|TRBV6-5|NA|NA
CASSYSDWNTEAFF
TGTGCCAGCAGTTACTCGGACTGGAACACTGAAGCTTTCTTT
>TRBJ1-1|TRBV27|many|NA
CASSPYSGTEAFF
TGTGCCAGCAGTCCCTACTCAGGAACTGAAGCTTTCTTT